This entry lists 15 T cell receptor beta chains sequenced from one sample in a study of blood T cell repertoires in COVID-19. Only in-frame clones appear in the TCRdb table, and some are missing; sequencing was by immunoSEQ multiplex PCR. The sample has around 97,000 clones; 80% to 90% are singletons. The specimen was peripheral blood. All receptors derive from a woman aged 55-69 years with acute or convalescent COVID-19.

The V and J genes are TRBV9 and TRBJ2-7; 8 bases are a match to TRBD2. This CDR3 has 16 residues. Germline CDR1 and CDR2: SGDLS and YYNGEE. V trimming: 0 bases; J trimming: 0 bases; junction bases outside the gene matches: 5. The DNA for the CDR3 is TGTGCCAGCAGCGTAGCTGGCGGGGGGAGCTCCTACGAGCAGTACTTC. Translating it yields CASSVAGGGSSYEQYF.

The CDR3 DNA reads as TGTGCCAGCAGTCTGGACGGAGGCTATGGCTACACCTTC. Its translation: CASSLDGGYGYTF. This sequence joins TRBV6-5 and TRBJ1-2; D is unclear. The V end lost 5 bases, the J end lost 4 bases, and 11 bases lay between the germline ends. Germline V CDR1 and CDR2: MNHEY, SVGAGI. The CDR3 is 13 amino acids.

This chain uses TRBV27 with TRBJ2-3, with 14 positions matching TRBD2. Germline V gene sequence: CDR1 MNHEY, CDR2 SMNVEV (reference sequence). The junction had 8 bases not matched to a gene; V was cut back by 5 bases and J by 4 bases. The CDR3 totals 17 residues. CDR3 DNA sequence: TGTGCCAGCAGTGAGGGACTAGCGGGAGTTCGGGCAGATACGCAGTATTTT. Its translation is CASSEGLAGVRADTQYF.

The chain employs TRBV20-1 and TRBJ2-3, with no clear D. Trimming took off 6 bases at V and 6 bases at J, with 10 bases between the two ends. Germline values: CDR1 DFQATT, CDR2 SNEGSKA (reference sequence). The CDR3 sequence is 11 residues long. The CDR3 loop reads CSARAGDTQYF. DNA of the CDR3: TGCAGTGCGCGAGCCGGGGATACGCAGTATTTT.

The chain couples TRBV6-5 to TRBJ2-4; D is unclear. The CDR3 loop spans 16 amino acids. V was pared by 0 bases and J by 0 bases, with 9 bases between. Germline loops: CDR1 MNHEY, CDR2 SVGAGI. The CDR3: CASSYSSALAKNIQYF. The CDR3 DNA reads TGTGCCAGCAGTTACTCGTCAGCGTTAGCCAAAAACATTCAGTACTTC.

V and J are TRBV5-5 and TRBJ1-1, with TRBD1 matching 8 bases. CDR3 length: 14 amino acids. CDR1 is SGHKS, CDR2 YYEKEE, per germline (reference sequence). V was pared by 4 bases and J by 3 bases, with 5 bases of the junction left unmatched. In nucleotides, the CDR3 is TGTGCCAGCAGCAGCCGGGACAGGTACACTGAAGCTTTCTTT. Translation: CASSSRDRYTEAFF.

The chain is built from TRBV5-1 and TRBJ2-1; 10 positions match TRBD2. CDR3 length equals 17 residues. V shed 0 bases, J shed 5 bases, and the junction held 8 bases outside the gene matches. Germline CDR1 SGHRS, CDR2 YFSETQ. Written as DNA, the CDR3 is TGCGCCAGCAGCTTGGGTCCTGGACTAGCGGAGAACAATGAGCAGTTCTTC. Translated: CASSLGPGLAENNEQFF.

The V gene is TRBV7-2, the J gene TRBJ2-1; no reliable D call. The CDR3 extends over 14 amino acids. V gave up 6 bases and J gave up 4 bases, with 13 bases separating them. The germline gives CDR1 SGHTA, CDR2 FQGNSA. This CDR3 is CASSRQGDYNEQFF. CDR3 DNA sequence: TGTGCCAGCAGTCGACAAGGCGATTACAATGAGCAGTTCTTC.

This clone was found once. This chain connects TRBV5-4 to TRBJ1-6, with 8 bases aligning to TRBD1. The germline V gene has CDR1 SGHNT and CDR2 YYREEE (reference sequence). The CDR3 covers 16 residues. V trimming: 3 bases; J trimming: 0 bases; junction bases outside the gene matches: 2. CDR3 loop: CASSSGQASYNSPLHF. In DNA form, the CDR3 reads TGTGCCAGCAGCTCGGGACAGGCCTCCTATAATTCACCCCTCCACTTT.

The chain links TRBV12-5 to TRBJ2-7, with no clear D. The CDR3 runs 12 residues. V was pared by 6 bases and J by 1 base, with 7 bases between. Germline-derived CDR1 and CDR2 are LGHNT and FRNRAP. CDR3 coding DNA: TGTGCTAGTGGGTTTTCTTCCTACGAGCAGTACGTC. Its translation: CASGFSSYEQYV.

CDR3 sequence (DNA): TGTGCCAGCAGCTCAAACTGGGACAGGTCGGGAGCAGATACGCAGTATTTT. Encoded protein: CASSSNWDRSGADTQYF. The chain uses TRBV13 and TRBJ2-3, with 8 nucleotides matching TRBD1. The V gene's germline CDR1 is PRHDT and CDR2 FYEKMQ (reference sequence). V was pared by 4 bases and J by 4 bases, with 13 bases of the junction left unmatched. The CDR3 covers 17 residues.

The chain links TRBV28 to TRBJ1-5, with 9 bases lining up with TRBD1. The germline gives CDR1 MDHEN, CDR2 SYDVKM. Losses at the gene ends were 2 bases for V and 7 bases for J; bases not matched to a gene: 15. This CDR3 is built from 18 residues. This chain's CDR3 is CASSLGGGQGRFNQPQHF. The CDR3 DNA follows: TGTGCCAGCAGTTTAGGAGGGGGACAGGGACGATTTAACCAGCCCCAGCATTTT.

The rearrangement joins TRBV11-2 to TRBJ2-7; 9 bases are a match to TRBD1. The V gene's germline CDR1 is SGHAT and CDR2 FQNNGV. With 5 bases clipped from V and 5 bases from J, the junction kept 7 bases outside the gene matches. The CDR3 loop spans 14 amino acids. CDR3 region: CASSQTGGGDEQYF. As DNA, the CDR3 is TGTGCCAGCAGCCAGACAGGGGGGGGTGACGAGCAGTACTTC.

V and J are TRBV19 and TRBJ1-4; no clear D. V shed 7 bases and J shed 2 bases, with 11 bases lying between them. This CDR3 has 14 residues. Germline values: CDR1 LNHDA, CDR2 SQIVND (reference sequence). The CDR3, as DNA: TGTGCCAGTAATCTCCAGGTTACTAATGAAAAACTGTTTTTT. Amino acid sequence: CASNLQVTNEKLFF.

CDR3 bases: TGTGCCAGCAGGCCCTGGCGGAGGAACACCGGGGAGCTGTTTTTT. This codes for CASRPWRRNTGELFF. This sequence joins TRBV6-5 and TRBJ2-2; no firm D call. The CDR3 extends over 15 amino acids. The ends were cut back, 6 bases at V and 1 base at J, with 12 bases in the middle. Looked up from germline, CDR1 is MNHEY and CDR2 is SVGAGI.